This T cell receptor (beta chain) was recovered during a study of T cell responses to AZD1222 COVID-19 vaccine. Regarding the study as a whole: At 160-218 and 743-854, vaccine-associated CD4 TCRs were dominant, and they spanned spike. Clonal diversity may have been underestimated in mostly white British donors. Repertoire sampling happened only post peak T cell response. Spike-specific TCR repertoires showed rising breadth and depth after two AZD1222 doses.

Repertoires were generated with immunoSEQ multiplex PCR, while TCRdb's copy carries only in-frame clones and drops some. Among about 180,000 clones listed, approximately 91% were seen once. This CDR3 is built from 15 residues. Germline CDR1 MNHEY, CDR2 SVGAGI. Trimming took off 5 bases at V and 0 bases at J, with 11 bases between the two ends. Details on this clone: As yet, its antigen is unknown.

The rearrangement links TRBV6-5 to TRBJ1-3; D unclear. The source of this sequence is an adult who received the AZD1222 COVID-19 vaccine. Sequencing was performed on peripheral blood, taken 28 days after the second AZD1222 dose. CDR3 nucleotide sequence: TGTGCCAGCAGTCTTCAGGATCCCTCTGGAAACACCATATATTTT. Translating gives CASSLQDPSGNTIYF.